This TCR beta chain was recovered during a study of shared clonotypes between healthy human individuals. Study-level background: Contributing individuals were two females and a few males aged 18 to 49. Researchers assigned three CD4 naive, three CD4 memory, two CD8 naive and one CD8 memory plate to each donor. Study observations and caveats: Clonotypes not shared had lower generation probabilities than those common to all four donors.

Profiling relied on immunoSEQ multiplex PCR, and the TCRdb table lists in-frame clones only, not all of them. The sample contains 550,000 to 800,000 clones, about 90% of which appear only once. Concerning this clone: Antigen: not known.

Trimming left V 2 bases short and J 2 bases short, with 18 bases between. The CDR3 length is 17 residues. CDR1 is SGDLS and CDR2 is YYNGEE in the germline V gene. Together with CD45RO+ cells, CCR7-negative CD45RA+ TemRA cells were included in CD8 memory. Sample: memory CD8+ T cells from PBMCs. As for subset: CD45RO+ cells pooled with CCR7-negative TemRA cells. The J gene is TRBJ2-3, the V gene TRBV9; tentative D call: TRBD2 (6 bases). The receptor was derived from a man in his late teens or twenties in good health. Some clones in this sample may be carry-over from other donors' samples. The CDR3 sequence is CASSVPRERPNTDTQYF. In nucleotides, the CDR3 is TGTGCCAGCAGCGTCCCCCGGGAGCGGCCGAACACAGATACGCAGTATTTT.